Described below is a single TCR beta chain sequence and its context. Original data processing: From reference gene primer amplification, estimates of nucleated cell counts were derived. Repertoires were generated with immunoSEQ multiplex PCR, while TCRdb's copy carries only in-frame clones and drops some. For V, J and clone size, that table is used; D and trimming come from the DNA. Of tens of thousands of clones detected, roughly 84% appear once; the ten largest clones hold roughly 15%. This sample stems from a study of blood T cell repertoires in COVID-19. Study context: Samples came from the United States, Italy and Spain, spanning acute and convalescent COVID-19. PBMCs, B-cell-depleted T cells, or T cells provided the cDNA or gDNA that made up the material.

V shed 3 bases, J shed 5 bases, and the junction held 4 bases outside the gene matches. The CDR3 spans 14 residues. CDR1 is MDHEN and CDR2 is SYDVKM in the germline V gene. The sequencing input was peripheral blood. The genes are TRBV28 and TRBJ1-5; TRBD1 matches 7 bases. This receptor was obtained from a man between 45 and 60 years old with active or convalescent COVID-19. As DNA, the CDR3 is TGTGCCAGCAGTTTGTGGGACAGCTATCAGCCCCAGCATTTT. It translates to CASSLWDSYQPQHF.